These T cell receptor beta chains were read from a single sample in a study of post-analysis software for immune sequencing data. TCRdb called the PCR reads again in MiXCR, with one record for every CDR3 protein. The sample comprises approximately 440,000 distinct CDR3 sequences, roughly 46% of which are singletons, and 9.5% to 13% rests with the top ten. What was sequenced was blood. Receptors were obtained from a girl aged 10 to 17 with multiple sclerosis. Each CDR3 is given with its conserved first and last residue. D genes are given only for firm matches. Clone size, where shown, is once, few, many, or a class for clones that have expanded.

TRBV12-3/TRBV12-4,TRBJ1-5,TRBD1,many,TGTGCCAGCAGTTTCGAGGGACAGGGCACTCAGCCCCAGCATTTT,CASSFEGQGTQPQHF
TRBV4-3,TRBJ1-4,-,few,TGCGCCAGCAGCCAAGACCCGGGCATTAATGAAAAACTGTTTTTT,CASSQDPGINEKLFF
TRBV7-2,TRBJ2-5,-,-,TGTGCCAGCAGCCAAGCGGTCAGGGAGACCCAGTACTTC,CASSQAVRETQYF
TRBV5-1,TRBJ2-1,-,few,TGCGCCAGCAGCTTCGTGGGGCAGAGCTCCTACAATGAGCAGTTCTTC,CASSFVGQSSYNEQFF
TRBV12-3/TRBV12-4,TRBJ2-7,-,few,TGTGCCAGCAGCCGCGGGGCCTCCTACGAGCAGTACTTC,CASSRGASYEQYF
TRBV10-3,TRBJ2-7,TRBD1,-,TGTGCCATCAGGGACGGACAGGGGCCCTACGAGCAGTACTTC,CAIRDGQGPYEQYF
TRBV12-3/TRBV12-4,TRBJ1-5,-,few,TGTGCCAGCAGTTTAGGTCCCCCAGGCGGTCAGCCCCAGCATTTT,CASSLGPPGGQPQHF
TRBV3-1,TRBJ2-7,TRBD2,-,TGTGCCAGCAGCCGATCTCCGGGACTAGCGGCCTACGAGCAGTACTTC,CASSRSPGLAAYEQYF
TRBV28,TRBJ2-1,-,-,TGTGCCAGCAGCCAGCAGGAGAGCTCCTACAATGAGCAGTTCTTC,CASSQQESSYNEQFF
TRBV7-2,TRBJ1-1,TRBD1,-,TGCGCCAGCAGCTACAGGGGACTCCTGAACACTGAAGCTTTCTTT,CASSYRGLLNTEAFF
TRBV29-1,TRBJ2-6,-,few,TGCAGCGTTGAAGATAGGGGACTGATCTCTGGGGCCAACGTCCTGACTTTC,CSVEDRGLISGANVLTF
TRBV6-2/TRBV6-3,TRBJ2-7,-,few,TGTGCCAGCAGTCTCTCCAGAGTCTACGAGCAGTACTTC,CASSLSRVYEQYF
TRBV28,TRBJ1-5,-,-,TGTGCCAGCAGAACGGAAAGTCCCTATCGTCAGCATTTT,CASRTESPYRQHF
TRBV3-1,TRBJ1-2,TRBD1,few,TGTGCCAGCAGCGAGGGGACAGGAGCCCTCGGCTACACCTTC,CASSEGTGALGYTF
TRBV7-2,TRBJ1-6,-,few,TGTGCCAGCAGCCCACTAAGGGGAGAGTCACCCCTCCACTTT,CASSPLRGESPLHF
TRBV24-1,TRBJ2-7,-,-,TGTGCCACCAGTGATTATAGGGGCGAGCAGTACTTC,CATSDYRGEQYF
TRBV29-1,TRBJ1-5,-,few,TGCAGCGTTAACCTAGGAGATGGCAATCAGCCCCAGCATTTT,CSVNLGDGNQPQHF
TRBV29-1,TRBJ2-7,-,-,TGCAGCGTTAGCAGGGGGGGGATCAGCTCCTACGAGCAGTACTTC,CSVSRGGISSYEQYF
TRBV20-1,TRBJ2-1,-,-,TGCAGTGCTGGGGTTGACGCCTACAATGAGCAGTTCTTC,CSAGVDAYNEQFF
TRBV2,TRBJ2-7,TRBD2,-,TGTGCCAGGAGTCCTAGCGGAGGGAGCTCCTACGAGCAGTACTTC,CARSPSGGSSYEQYF
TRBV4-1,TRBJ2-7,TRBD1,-,TGCGCCAGCAGCCAAGGACAGGGAGAGTACGAGCAGTACTTC,CASSQGQGEYEQYF
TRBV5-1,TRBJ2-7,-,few,TGCGCCAGCAGCTCCCTTGAAGGGCAGGGGACCACCTACGAGCAGTACTTC,CASSSLEGQGTTYEQYF
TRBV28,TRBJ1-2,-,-,TGTGCCAGCAGTTCTCCAGAGGCTAACTATGGCTACACCTTC,CASSSPEANYGYTF
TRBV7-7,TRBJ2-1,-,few,TGTGCTAGCAGCTCAAACGAGGGCCCCTACAATGAGCAGTTCTTC,CASSSNEGPYNEQFF
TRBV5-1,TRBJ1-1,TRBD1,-,TGCGCCAGCAGCTCTCGGACAGGGGGTAACACTGAAGCTTTCTTT,CASSSRTGGNTEAFF
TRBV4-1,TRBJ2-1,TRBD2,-,TGCGCCAGCAGCCAAGCCCTAGCGGGATGGGGCGGTGAGCAGTTCTTC,CASSQALAGWGGEQFF
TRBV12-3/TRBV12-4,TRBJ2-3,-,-,TGTGCCAGCAGCTCCCTTTGGAGCACAGATACGCAGTATTTT,CASSSLWSTDTQYF
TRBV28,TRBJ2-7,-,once,TGTGCCAGCCAATTTGGACAGCCCTACGAGCAGTACTTC,CASQFGQPYEQYF
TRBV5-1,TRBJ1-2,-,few,TGCGCCAGCAGCTTGCGTGCGACAGGAGCAAGCGGTGGCTACACCTTC,CASSLRATGASGGYTF
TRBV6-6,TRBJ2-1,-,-,TGTGCCAGCAGTTACTGGGCGGGAAGGTCCTACAATGAGCAGTTCTTC,CASSYWAGRSYNEQFF
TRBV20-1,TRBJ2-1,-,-,TGCAGTGCTAGAGCTCCGTCGGGCAATGAGCAGTTCTTC,CSARAPSGNEQFF
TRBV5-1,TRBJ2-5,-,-,TGCGCCAGCAGCGCCGAGGGCCCGGCGGGGACCCAGTACTTC,CASSAEGPAGTQYF
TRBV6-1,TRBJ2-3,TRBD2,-,TGTGCCAGCAGTACCTTTATTCCCTGGACTAGCGGTAACACAGATACGCAGTATTTT,CASSTFIPWTSGNTDTQYF
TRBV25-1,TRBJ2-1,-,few,TGTGCTAGCTCCCGGGCCTGGGGGACCTACAATGAGCAGTTCTTC,CASSRAWGTYNEQFF
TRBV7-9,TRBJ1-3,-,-,TGTGCCAGCACCTTGGGAAACACCGTATATTTT,CASTLGNTVYF
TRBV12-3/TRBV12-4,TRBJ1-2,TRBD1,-,TGTGCCAGCAGGATGACAGGGATTCGCTACACCTTC,CASRMTGIRYTF
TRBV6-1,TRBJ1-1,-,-,TGTGCCAGCAGTGAACGGTGGGGTACGTCCCGCGCTGAAGCTTTCTTT,CASSERWGTSRAEAFF
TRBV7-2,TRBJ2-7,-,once,TGTGCCAGCAGCTGTCTAGCGAGCTCCTACGAGCAGTACTTC,CASSCLASSYEQYF
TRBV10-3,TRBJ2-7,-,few,TGTGCCATCAGTGATGGTAAGCCAGGGGCCGACTACGAGCAGTACTTC,CAISDGKPGADYEQYF
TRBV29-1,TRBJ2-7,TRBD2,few,TGCAGCGTTGAAGACCGGGAGGCGGGAGTTACCCACGAGCAGTACTTC,CSVEDREAGVTHEQYF